This note documents a single TCR beta chain sequence. This entry comes from a study of T cells after yellow fever vaccination. The overall study: Preparation of the low-cell-number fractions used SMART-Seq v4 Ultra Low Input.

Each CDR3 protein gets one entry after TCRdb re-called the 5' RACE reads with MiXCR. The repertoire includes almost 600,000 distinct CDR3 sequences, roughly 14% of them detected once, and around an eighth sits in the top ten. Trimming left V 2 bases short and J 13 bases short, with 15 bases between. Germline assignment: CDR1 SGHTA and CDR2 FQGNSA. There are 12 residues in the CDR3. V and J are TRBV7-2 and TRBJ2-7; D assignment may be TRBD1 or TRBD2 (6 bases each). The input for sequencing was PBMCs, taken on the day of the yellow fever booster vaccination. The sequence derives from a man under 40 who received the YFV17D yellow fever vaccine. The CDR3 loop reads CASSLWSGAGYF. The CDR3 coding sequence is TGTGCCAGCAGCTTATGGTCGGGGGCGGGTTACTTC. The full variable domain, rest sourced from reference TRBV7-2 and TRBJ2-7, is GAGVSQSPSNKVTEKGKDVELRCDPISGHTALYWYRQSLGQGLEFLIYFQGNSAPDKSGLPSDRFSAERTGGSVSTLTIQRTQQEDSAVYLCASSLWSGAGYFGPGTRLTVT.